The 14 T cell receptor beta chains listed next were all sequenced from one sample in a study of blood T cell repertoires in COVID-19. Some clones are missing from TCRdb's copy, which holds only in-frame ones; the method was immunoSEQ multiplex PCR. This table has about 360,000 clones, about 88% appearing once. The sample consisted of peripheral blood. Receptor source: a woman aged 55-70 years with COVID-19, enrolled during active disease.

The gene calls are TRBV11-2 and TRBJ1-1, with no clear D. This CDR3 has 16 amino acids. The V gene lost 7 bases and the J gene lost 3 bases, with 21 bases spanning the gap. Germline CDR1 is SGHAT and CDR2 is FQNNGV. The CDR3 loop reads CASTSGDSLGDTEAFF. The CDR3 nucleotides read TGTGCCAGCACCTCCGGGGATAGTCTCGGGGACACTGAAGCTTTCTTT. The full variable domain, rest sourced from reference TRBV11-2 and TRBJ1-1, is EAGVAQSPRYKIIEKRQSVAFWCNPISGHATLYWYQQILGQGPKLLIQFQNNGVVDDSQLPKDRFSAERLKGVDSTLKIQPAKLEDSAVYLCASTSGDSLGDTEAFFGQGTRLTVV.

The chain recombines TRBV7-2 with TRBJ1-5, with D perhaps TRBD1 (5 bases). The CDR3 loop spans 17 amino acids. With 5 bases removed from V and 5 bases from J, the gap between germline ends came to 22 bases. Germline loops: CDR1 SGHTA, CDR2 FQGNSA. The CDR3 bases are TGTGCCAGCAGCCGCCTGCCTCAAGGGGTTATGCATCAGCCCCAGCATTTT. As protein: CASSRLPQGVMHQPQHF.

The sample holds one count of this clone. The chain has TRBV27 and TRBJ2-2; 9 bases match TRBD1. The germline V gene has CDR1 MNHEY and CDR2 SMNVEV (reference sequence). The junction had 6 bases not matched to a gene; V was cut back by 6 bases and J by 4 bases. The CDR3 has 15 amino acids. CDR3 nucleotides: TGTGCCAGCAGCAACAGGGGGCGAGCCACCGGGGAGCTGTTTTTT. This codes for CASSNRGRATGELFF.

The chain joins TRBV2 to TRBJ1-4; the D is unclear. Germline V CDR1 and CDR2: SNHLY, FYNNEI. This CDR3 is built from 14 residues. Trimming removed 7 bases at V and 5 bases at J, with 14 bases between. DNA of the CDR3: TGTGCCAGCAAGTCCGTGACGGGGAATGAAAAACTGTTTTTT. It specifies CASKSVTGNEKLFF.

The gene calls are TRBV6-2 or TRBV6-3 and TRBJ2-7; D gene uncertain. With 1 base removed from V and 1 base from J, the gap between germline ends came to 5 bases. This CDR3 spans 13 amino acids. CDR1 is MNHEY and CDR2 is SVGEGT in the germline V gene. CDR3 DNA: TGTGCCAGCAGTTACTTCACTTCCTACGAGCAGTACTTC. It encodes CASSYFTSYEQYF.

This clone is a singleton in its sample. The V gene is TRBV7-3, the J gene TRBJ2-1; TRBD2 matches at 8 bases. J gave up 3 bases and V 2 bases, and 3 bases lay outside the gene matches. The CDR3 extends over 15 amino acids. Germline V gives CDR1 SGHTA, CDR2 FQGTGA. The CDR3 DNA reads as TGTGCCAGCAGCTTAGCGGGGGGCCGCTACAATGAGCAGTTCTTC. This encodes CASSLAGGRYNEQFF.

The genes are TRBV4-1 and TRBJ1-4; D remains unclear. Deletions cut 4 bases from V and 1 base from J, with 10 bases between. This CDR3 has 15 amino acids. The germline CDR1 and CDR2 sequences are MGHRA and YSYEKL. In DNA form, the CDR3 reads TGCGCCAGCAGCCGCCCCGGGGAAACTAATGAAAAACTGTTTTTT. Translated, it gives CASSRPGETNEKLFF.

The chain links TRBV3-1 (or the pseudogene TRBV3-2) to TRBJ1-4; possible D gene TRBD1, 5 bases. V was shortened by 5 bases and J by 4 bases, with 14 bases between the two germline ends. The CDR3 has 15 amino acids. Germline V lookup: CDR1 LGHDT, CDR2 YNNKEL (reference sequence). CDR3 in amino acids: CASSSTGIVNEKLFF. The CDR3 DNA sequence: TGTGCCAGCAGCAGTACAGGAATTGTTAATGAAAAACTGTTTTTT.

The gene calls are TRBV7-9 and TRBJ1-6; a weak D match, TRBD1 (6 bases). The CDR3 is 15 amino acids. V was clipped by 5 bases and J by 10 bases, with 18 bases between them. The V gene's germline CDR1 is SEHNR and CDR2 FQNEAQ (reference sequence). In DNA form, the CDR3 reads TGTGCCAGCAGCCCTTCAGGGGATCTCTACTCACCCCTCCACTTT. This codes for CASSPSGDLYSPLHF.

This rearrangement joins TRBV19 to TRBJ1-5; no firm D call. Per germline, CDR1 LNHDA and CDR2 SQIVND (reference sequence). The V end was cut by 9 bases, the J end by 0 bases, with 6 bases between. There are 12 residues in the CDR3. The CDR3: CASDNSNQPQHF. CDR3 nucleotide sequence: TGTGCCAGCGACAATAGCAATCAGCCCCAGCATTTT. Based on the CDR3 plus reference TRBV19 and TRBJ1-5, the full variable domain is DGGITQSPKYLFRKEGQNVTLSCEQNLNHDAMYWYRQDPGQGLRLIYYSQIVNDFQKGDIAEGYSVSREKKESFPLTVTSAQKNPTAFYLCASDNSNQPQHFGDGTRLSIL.

The chain employs TRBV7-9 and TRBJ2-7, with D possibly TRBD2 on 6 matching bases. The V gene lost 4 bases and the J gene lost 4 bases, with 23 bases spanning the gap. CDR1 is SEHNR, CDR2 FQNEAQ, per germline (reference sequence). This CDR3 has 17 amino acids. The CDR3 loop reads CASSYAVGRAGPYEQYF. For the CDR3, the DNA is TGTGCCAGCAGCTACGCAGTGGGACGAGCGGGCCCTTACGAGCAGTACTTC.

The chain links TRBV3-1 (or the pseudogene TRBV3-2) to TRBJ2-1; 7 bases are a match to TRBD1. This CDR3 is 15 amino acids long. J was trimmed by 6 bases and V by 2 bases; bases with no gene match: 7. The germline gives CDR1 LGHDT, CDR2 YNNKEL (reference sequence). CDR3 sequence reads: CASSQYGTVTNEQFF. The CDR3 DNA is TGTGCCAGCAGCCAATACGGGACAGTAACCAATGAGCAGTTCTTC.

This clone has only one observation. CDR3 region: CASSPQGLAGVEQYF. CDR3 sequence (DNA): TGTGCCAGCTCACCCCAGGGACTAGCGGGGGTCGAGCAGTACTTC. The chain carries TRBV18 and TRBJ2-7; 14 bases match TRBD2. J was trimmed by 6 bases and V by 3 bases; bases with no gene match: 4. The germline V gene has CDR1 KGHSH and CDR2 LQKENI. The CDR3 length is 15 residues. Drawing the rest from reference TRBV18 and TRBJ2-7, the complete variable domain is NAGVMQNPRHLVRRRGQEARLRCSPMKGHSHVYWYRQLPEEGLKFMVYLQKENIIDESGMPKERFSAEFPKEGPSILRIQQVVRGDSAAYFCASSPQGLAGVEQYFGPGTRLTVT.

This chain uses TRBV5-8 with TRBJ1-1; D gene unclear. There are 11 residues in the CDR3. The V end lost 1 base, the J end lost 8 bases, and 6 bases lay between the germline ends. The germline V gene has CDR1 SGHTS and CDR2 YDEGEE. The CDR3 region has the DNA TGTGCCAGCAGCTTGTACAGAGAAGCTTTCTTT. It is translated as CASSLYREAFF.